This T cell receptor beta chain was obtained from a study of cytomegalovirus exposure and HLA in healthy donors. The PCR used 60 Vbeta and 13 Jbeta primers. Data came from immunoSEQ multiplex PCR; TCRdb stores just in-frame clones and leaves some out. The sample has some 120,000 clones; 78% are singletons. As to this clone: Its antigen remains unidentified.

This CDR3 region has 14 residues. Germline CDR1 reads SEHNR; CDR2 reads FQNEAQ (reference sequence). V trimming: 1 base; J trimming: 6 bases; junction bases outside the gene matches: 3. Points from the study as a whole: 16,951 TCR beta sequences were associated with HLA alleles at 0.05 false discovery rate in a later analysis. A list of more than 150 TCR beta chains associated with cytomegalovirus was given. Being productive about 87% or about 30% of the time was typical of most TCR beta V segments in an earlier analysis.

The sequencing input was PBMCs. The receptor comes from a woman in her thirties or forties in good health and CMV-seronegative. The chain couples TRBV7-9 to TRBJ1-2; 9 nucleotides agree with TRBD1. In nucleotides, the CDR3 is TGTGCCAGCAGCTTAGGGGGACAGGGTAATGGCTACACCTTC. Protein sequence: CASSLGGQGNGYTF.